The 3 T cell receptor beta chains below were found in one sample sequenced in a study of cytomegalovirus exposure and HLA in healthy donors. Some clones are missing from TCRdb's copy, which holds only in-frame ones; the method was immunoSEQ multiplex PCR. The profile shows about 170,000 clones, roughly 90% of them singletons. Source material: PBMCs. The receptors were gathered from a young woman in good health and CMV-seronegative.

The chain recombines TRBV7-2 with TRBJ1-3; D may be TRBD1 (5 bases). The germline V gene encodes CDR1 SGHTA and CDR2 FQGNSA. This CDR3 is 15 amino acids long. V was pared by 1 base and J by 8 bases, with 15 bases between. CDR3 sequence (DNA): TGTGCCAGCAGCTTAGGCAGGGTAGATATCGACACCATATATTTT. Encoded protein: CASSLGRVDIDTIYF.

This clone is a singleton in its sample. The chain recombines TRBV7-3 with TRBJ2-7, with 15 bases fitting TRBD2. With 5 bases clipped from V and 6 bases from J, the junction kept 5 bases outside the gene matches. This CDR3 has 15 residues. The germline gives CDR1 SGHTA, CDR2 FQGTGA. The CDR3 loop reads CASSPGTSGGFEQYF. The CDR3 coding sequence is TGTGCCAGCAGCCCCGGGACTAGCGGGGGGTTCGAGCAGTACTTC.

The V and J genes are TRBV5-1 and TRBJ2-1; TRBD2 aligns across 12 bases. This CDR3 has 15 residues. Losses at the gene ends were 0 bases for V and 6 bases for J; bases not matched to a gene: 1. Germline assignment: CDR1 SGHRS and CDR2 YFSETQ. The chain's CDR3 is CASSLAGLAGNEQFF. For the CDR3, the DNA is TGCGCCAGCAGCTTGGCGGGACTAGCGGGCAATGAGCAGTTCTTC.